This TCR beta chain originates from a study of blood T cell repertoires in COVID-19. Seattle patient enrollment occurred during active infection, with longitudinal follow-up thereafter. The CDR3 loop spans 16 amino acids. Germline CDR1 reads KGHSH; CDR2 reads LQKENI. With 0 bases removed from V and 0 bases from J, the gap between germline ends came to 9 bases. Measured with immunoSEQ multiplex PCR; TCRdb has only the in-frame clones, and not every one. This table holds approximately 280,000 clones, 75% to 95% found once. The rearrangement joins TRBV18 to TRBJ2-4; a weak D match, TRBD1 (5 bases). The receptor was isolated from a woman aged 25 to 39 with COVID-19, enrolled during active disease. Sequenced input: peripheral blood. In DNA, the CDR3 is TGTGCCAGCTCACCACCGGGGCCGTTAGCCAAAAACATTCAGTACTTC. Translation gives CASSPPGPLAKNIQYF.